Sequencing of this TCR beta chain was carried out in a study of blood T cell repertoires in COVID-19 (TCRdb year 2020). Some background on the complete study: Samples covering the acute and convalescent phases of COVID-19 were provided by collaborators in the United States, Italy and Spain. The material from the prospective study consisted of cDNA or gDNA derived from T cells, B-cell-depleted T cells, or PBMCs. The dataset comprised deeply sampled blood TCRbeta repertoires from subjects exposed to, actively infected with, or recovered from COVID-19. The repertoires were made available in a free public database intended to serve as a resource for research on the immune response to SARS-CoV-2. The samples were drawn from the first 160 participants of the ongoing ImmuneRACE study and from 1,200 or so subjects provided by 6 global collaborators. A de-identified subject ID, COVID-19 status, age in years and sex were almost always included in the sample metadata. Where HLA class I and class II types were available, the types were taken from metadata supplied by the sample provider, not from assay-based typing.

Collaborating institutions collected whole blood in K2EDTA tubes following their own protocols. Collaborator samples were shipped for TCRbeta analysis as frozen whole blood, isolated PBMCs, or DNA extracted from either sample type. TCRbeta CDR3 regions were amplified from genomic DNA using the immunoSEQ Assay, a bias-controlled multiplex PCR. Regarding the original processing steps: The number of nucleated cells in each sample was estimated by amplification of reference gene primers within the assay. To quantify the absolute abundance of each unique TCRbeta CDR3 rearrangement, sequence reads were collapsed and filtered. For each sample, productive Simpson clonality was calculated by taking the square root of Simpson's diversity index across productive rearrangements. The immuneACCESS repertoire file appears here via TCRdb, limited to in-frame rearrangements. These files lack a portion of the clones; in checked studies, under half of the deficit traces to unresolved V genes, and the cause of the others is not known. The V and J calls and clone size were taken over from that table, and D and trimming were inferred from the DNA. The sample yields about 260,000 clones; 82% were counted once. The ten top clones hold about 1.9% of the sample.

Concerning this clone: Its antigen specificity is not known. The record has no base qualities; no much larger clone is one base away.

What the research found in general, with its limitations: The quantity of clinical and demographic metadata differed by source and by participant and was supplied without curation.

Counted from cysteine to phenylalanine, this CDR3 has 12 amino acids. CDR3 DNA is the only sequence kept; it has 36 bases, read in frame from the first base. V loses 2 bases of germline sequence and J loses 7 bases, and the interval between the two ends is 6 bases. The germline V gene encodes CDR1 SGHVS and CDR2 FNYEAQ. The V and J segments used are TRBV7-6 and TRBJ2-1, with no confident D gene call. The sequence was obtained from a woman of 80 years or more with acute or convalescent COVID-19. Specimen: peripheral blood. The CDR3 reads as follows: CASSLTKNEQFF. The DNA is as follows: TGTGCCAGCAGCTTAACAAAGAATGAGCAGTTCTTC. Supplemented by the reference TRBV7-6 and TRBJ2-1 proteins around the CDR3, the complete variable domain is GAGVSQSPRYKVTKRGQDVALRCDPISGHVSLYWYRQALGQGPEFLTYFNYEAQQDKSGLPNDRFSAERPEGSISTLTIQRTEQRDSAMYRCASSLTKNEQFFGPGTRLTVL.